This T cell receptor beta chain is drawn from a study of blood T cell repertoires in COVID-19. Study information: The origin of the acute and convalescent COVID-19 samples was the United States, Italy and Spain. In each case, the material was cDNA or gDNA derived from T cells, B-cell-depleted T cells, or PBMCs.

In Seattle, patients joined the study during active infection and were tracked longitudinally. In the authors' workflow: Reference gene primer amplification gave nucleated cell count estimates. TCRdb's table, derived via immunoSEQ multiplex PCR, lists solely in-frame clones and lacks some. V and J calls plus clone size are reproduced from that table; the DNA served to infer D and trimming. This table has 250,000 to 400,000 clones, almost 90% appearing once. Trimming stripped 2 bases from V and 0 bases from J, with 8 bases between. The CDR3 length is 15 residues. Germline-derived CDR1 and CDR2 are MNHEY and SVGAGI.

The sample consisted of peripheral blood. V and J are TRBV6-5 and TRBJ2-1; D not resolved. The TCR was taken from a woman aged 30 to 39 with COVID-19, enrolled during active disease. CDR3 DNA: TGTGCCAGCAGTTACGGAGAGCTCTCCTACAATGAGCAGTTCTTC. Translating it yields CASSYGELSYNEQFF.